What follows are 5 T cell receptor beta chains derived from one specimen sequenced in a study of blood T cells in healthy people across ages. Together with a sample-barcoded 5' primer, a J-beta primer mix was included in a second PCR lasting about 7 to 11 cycles. TCRdb reprocessed the 5' RACE reads via MiXCR and lists one record per CDR3 protein. The sample holds some 1.7 million distinct CDR3 sequences, approximately 28% seen once. Sequenced material: blood. The receptors derive from a woman in her 30s in good health.

The chain couples TRBV28 to TRBJ2-7, with TRBD1 matching over 7 bases. This CDR3 has 14 amino acids. CDR1 and CDR2 from the germline V gene are MDHEN and SYDVKM. Unmatched junction bases numbered 5, after V lost 4 bases and J lost 2 bases. The CDR3 is CASSSLTGTYEQYF. The CDR3 region has the DNA TGTGCCAGCAGTTCCCTGACAGGGACCTACGAGCAGTACTTC.

This chain uses TRBV15 with TRBJ2-5; 7 bases line up with TRBD1. Matching the DNA end better, TRBJ2-7 makes the J call doubtful. The CDR3 totals 18 residues. The germline V gene has CDR1 LNHNV and CDR2 YYDKDF (reference sequence). The CDR3 coding sequence is TGTGCCACCAGCAGAGGAATACCCGGGACAGCAACTACCTACGAGCAGTACTTC. As protein: CATSRGIPGTATTYEQYF.

Concerning this clonotype itself: With a far larger clone one base away, a read error is the likely cause. The chain combines TRBV7-9 with TRBJ2-1; 7 bases align to TRBD1. Germline CDR1 SEHNR, CDR2 FQNEAQ (reference sequence). The CDR3 spans 16 residues. The J segment lost 0 bases and the V segment lost 8 bases, leaving 10 bases of the junction unmatched. For the CDR3, the DNA is TGTGCCAGCGGCCCACTGGCAGGGGGCTCCTACAATGAGCAGTTCTTC. Translated, it gives CASGPLAGGSYNEQFF. Full variable domain (outside the CDR3, taken from reference TRBV7-9 and TRBJ2-1): DTGVSQNPRHKITKRGQNVTFRCDPISEHNRLYWYRQTLGQGPEFLTYFQNEAQLEKSRLLSDRFSAERPKGSFSTLEIQRTEQGDSAMYLCASGPLAGGSYNEQFFGPGTRLTVL.

This clonotype occurred many times. The chain has TRBV5-1 and TRBJ2-1; D gene unclear. CDR3 length equals 18 residues. CDR1 is SGHRS, CDR2 YFSETQ, per germline. Trimming shortened V by 0 bases and J by 3 bases, and 19 bases separated the two germline ends. The CDR3 reads CASSLAGSGRPRYNEQFF. The CDR3 DNA reads TGCGCCAGCAGCTTGGCCGGCTCCGGGCGGCCACGCTACAATGAGCAGTTCTTC.

This chain uses TRBV6-6 with TRBJ2-1, with no clear D. With 6 bases removed from V and 1 base from J, the gap between germline ends came to 10 bases. The CDR3 has 14 residues. Germline CDR1 MNHNY, CDR2 SVGAGI (reference sequence). Here the CDR3 DNA reads TGTGCCAGCAGGGGCTGGGAATCCTACAATGAGCAGTTCTTC. Its protein is CASRGWESYNEQFF.